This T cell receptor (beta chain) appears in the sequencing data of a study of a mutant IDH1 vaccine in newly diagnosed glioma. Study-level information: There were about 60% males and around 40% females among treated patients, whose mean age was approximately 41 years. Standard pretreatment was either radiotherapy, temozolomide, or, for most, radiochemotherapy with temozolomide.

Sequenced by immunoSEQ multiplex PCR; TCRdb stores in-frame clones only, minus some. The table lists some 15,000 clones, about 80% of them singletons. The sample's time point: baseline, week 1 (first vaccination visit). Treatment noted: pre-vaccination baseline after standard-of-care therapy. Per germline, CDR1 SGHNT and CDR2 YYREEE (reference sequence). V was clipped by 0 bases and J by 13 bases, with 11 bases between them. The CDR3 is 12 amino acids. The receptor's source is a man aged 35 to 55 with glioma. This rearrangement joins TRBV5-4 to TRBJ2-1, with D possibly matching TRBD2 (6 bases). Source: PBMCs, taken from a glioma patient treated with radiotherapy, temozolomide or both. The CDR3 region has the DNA TGTGCCAGCAGCTTGGCGGAGGGAGCCCAGTTCTTC. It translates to CASSLAEGAQFF.